This paragraph reports one TCR beta chain. Its specificity is unknown. Other DNA sequences in the same sample also yield this CDR3. Sorted-subset replicate PCR reactions were performed with approximately 190 ng DNA, corresponding to tens of thousands of T cell genomes. Using immunoSEQ multiplex PCR, the repertoire was profiled, and TCRdb retains in-frame clones only, with some absent. The sample consists of 2 million to 2.5 million clones, around 95% of them appearing once. All of the donors resided in Nashville, Tennessee, and each was a Caucasian adult. Germline CDR1 KGHSH, CDR2 LQKENI. V was shortened by 3 bases and J by 4 bases, with 7 bases between the two germline ends. The CDR3 totals 13 residues. The sample is drawn from a study of shared clonotypes between healthy human individuals. Study-level findings and limits: The expectation was that sequencing depth would affect clonotype sharing among donors. Generally, estimated richness proved larger in naive subsets than it did in memory subsets.

Sequenced input: naive CD4+ T cells sorted from blood. Stated subset: CD45RA+ positively selected. This chain links TRBV18 with TRBJ1-5; a possible D gene is TRBD1 (6 bases). The source is a man between 18 and 35 years old in good health. The CDR3 reads CASSPGQNQPQHF. The DNA of the CDR3 is TGTGCCAGCTCACCTGGACAGAATCAGCCCCAGCATTTT.